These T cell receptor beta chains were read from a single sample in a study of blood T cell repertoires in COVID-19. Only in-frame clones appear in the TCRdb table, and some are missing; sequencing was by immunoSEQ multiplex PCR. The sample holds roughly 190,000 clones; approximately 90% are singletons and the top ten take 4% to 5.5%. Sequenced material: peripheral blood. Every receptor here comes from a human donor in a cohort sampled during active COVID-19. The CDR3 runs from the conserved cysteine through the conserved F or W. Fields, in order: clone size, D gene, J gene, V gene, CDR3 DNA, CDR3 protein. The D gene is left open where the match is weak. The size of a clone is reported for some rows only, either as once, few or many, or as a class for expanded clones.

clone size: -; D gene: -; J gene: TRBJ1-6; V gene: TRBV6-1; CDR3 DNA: TGTGCCAGCAGTGAGCAACAGGTTGTACCCCTCCACTTT; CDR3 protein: CASSEQQVVPLHF
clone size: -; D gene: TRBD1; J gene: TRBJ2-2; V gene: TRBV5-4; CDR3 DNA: TGTGCCAGCAGCCAACAGGGGCGGATGGTGACCGGGGAGCTGTTTTTT; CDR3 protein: CASSQQGRMVTGELFF
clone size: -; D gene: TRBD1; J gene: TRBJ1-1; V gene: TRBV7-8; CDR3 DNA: TGTGCCACCGGACAGGGGGGGAAGACTGAAGCTTTCTTT; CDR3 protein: CATGQGGKTEAFF
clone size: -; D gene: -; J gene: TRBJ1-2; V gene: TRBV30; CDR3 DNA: TGTGCCTGGAGTGTCCGGGGGTCGGTCTTTGGCTACACCTTC; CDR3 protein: CAWSVRGSVFGYTF
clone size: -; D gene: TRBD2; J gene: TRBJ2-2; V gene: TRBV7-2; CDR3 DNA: TGTGCCAGCAGCTTACGGCTAGCGGGCCACACCGGGGAGCTGTTTTTT; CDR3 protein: CASSLRLAGHTGELFF
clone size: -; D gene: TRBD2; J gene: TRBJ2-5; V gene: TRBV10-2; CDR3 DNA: TGCGCCAGCAGTGTTCTCGGACTAGCGGGCGGACTTCCAGAGACCCAGTACTTC; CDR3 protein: CASSVLGLAGGLPETQYF
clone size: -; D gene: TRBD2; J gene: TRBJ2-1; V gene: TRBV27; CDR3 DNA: TGTGCCAGCAGTTTATCATCCCTAGCGGGAGTTAATGAGCAGTTCTTC; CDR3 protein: CASSLSSLAGVNEQFF
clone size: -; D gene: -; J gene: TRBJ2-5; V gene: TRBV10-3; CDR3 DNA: TGTGCCATCAGTGAATCCCTTGGGCTGTTCCTGTACTTC; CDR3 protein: CAISESLGLFLYF
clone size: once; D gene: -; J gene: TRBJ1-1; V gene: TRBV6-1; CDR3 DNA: TGTGCCAGCAGTGAATCAGGGATTACTGAAGCTTTCTTT; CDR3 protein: CASSESGITEAFF
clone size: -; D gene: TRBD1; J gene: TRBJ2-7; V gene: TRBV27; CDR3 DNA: TGTGCCAGCAGTTTATCAACAGGGGAAAAATCCTACGAGCAGTACTTC; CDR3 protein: CASSLSTGEKSYEQYF
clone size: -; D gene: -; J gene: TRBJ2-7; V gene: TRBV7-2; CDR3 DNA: TGTGCCAGCAGCTCGGCGGGCGGCAGCCTCCCTTACGAGCAGTACTTC; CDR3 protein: CASSSAGGSLPYEQYF
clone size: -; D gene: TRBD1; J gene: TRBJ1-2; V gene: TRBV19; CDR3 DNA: TGTGCCAGTAGTAAGCGACAGGGGTACACCTTC; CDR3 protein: CASSKRQGYTF
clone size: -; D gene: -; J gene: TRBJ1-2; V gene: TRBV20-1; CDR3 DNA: TGCAGTGCCAGTACGGCGACAGTCTATGGCTACACCTTC; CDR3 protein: CSASTATVYGYTF
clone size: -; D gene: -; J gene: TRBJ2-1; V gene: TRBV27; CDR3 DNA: TGTGCCAGCAGTTTCTCAGGGTACAATGAGCAGTTCTTC; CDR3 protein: CASSFSGYNEQFF
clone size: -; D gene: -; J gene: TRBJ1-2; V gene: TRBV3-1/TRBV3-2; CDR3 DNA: TGTGCCAGCAGCCAATGGACGTTCTCGCAGGGTAGGCACGGCTACACCTTC; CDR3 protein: CASSQWTFSQGRHGYTF
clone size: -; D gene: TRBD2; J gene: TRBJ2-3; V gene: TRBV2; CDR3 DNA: TGTGCCAGCACCGAGCCACGAGCGGGAGTCACAGATACGCAGTATTTT; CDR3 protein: CASTEPRAGVTDTQYF
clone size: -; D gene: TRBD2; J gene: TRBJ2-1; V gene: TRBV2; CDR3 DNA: TGTGCCAGCAGTGAATTGCGAGCGGGGGGGCTAAATGAGCAGTTCTTC; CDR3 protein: CASSELRAGGLNEQFF